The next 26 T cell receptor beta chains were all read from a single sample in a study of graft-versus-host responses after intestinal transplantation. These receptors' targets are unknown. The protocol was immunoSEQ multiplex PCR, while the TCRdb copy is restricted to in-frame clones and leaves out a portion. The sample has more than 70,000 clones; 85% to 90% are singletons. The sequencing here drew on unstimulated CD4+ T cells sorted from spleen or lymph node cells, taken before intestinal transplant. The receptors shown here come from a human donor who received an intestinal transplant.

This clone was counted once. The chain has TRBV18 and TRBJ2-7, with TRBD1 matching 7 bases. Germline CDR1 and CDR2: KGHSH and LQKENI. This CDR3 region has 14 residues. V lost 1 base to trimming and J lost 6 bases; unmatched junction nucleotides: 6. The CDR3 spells CASSPQGAYGEQYF. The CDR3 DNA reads TGTGCCAGCTCACCACAGGGGGCGTATGGCGAGCAGTACTTC.

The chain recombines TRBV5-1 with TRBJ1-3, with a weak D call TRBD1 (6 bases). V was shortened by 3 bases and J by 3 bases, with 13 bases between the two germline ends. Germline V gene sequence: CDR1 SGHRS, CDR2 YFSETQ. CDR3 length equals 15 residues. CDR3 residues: CASSSTTGNGNTIYF. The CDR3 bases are TGCGCCAGCAGCTCGACTACAGGGAATGGAAACACCATATATTTT. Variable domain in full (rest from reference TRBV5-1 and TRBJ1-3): KAGVTQTPRYLIKTRGQQVTLSCSPISGHRSVSWYQQTPGQGLQFLFEYFSETQRNKGNFPGRFSGRQFSNSRSEMNVSTLELGDSALYLCASSSTTGNGNTIYFGEGSWLTVV.

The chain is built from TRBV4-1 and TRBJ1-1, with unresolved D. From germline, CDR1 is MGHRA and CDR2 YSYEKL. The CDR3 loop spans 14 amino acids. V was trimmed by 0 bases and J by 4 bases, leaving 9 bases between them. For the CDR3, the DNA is TGCGCCAGCAGCCAAGAGCGGGTTGGCACTGAAGCTTTCTTT. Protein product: CASSQERVGTEAFF.

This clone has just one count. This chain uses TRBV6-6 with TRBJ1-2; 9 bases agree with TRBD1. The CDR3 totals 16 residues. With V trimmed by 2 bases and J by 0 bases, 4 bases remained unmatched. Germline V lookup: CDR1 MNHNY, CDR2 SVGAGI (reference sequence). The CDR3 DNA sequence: TGTGCCAGCAGTTACCCGACAGGGGGGGCTAACTATGGCTACACCTTC. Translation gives CASSYPTGGANYGYTF.

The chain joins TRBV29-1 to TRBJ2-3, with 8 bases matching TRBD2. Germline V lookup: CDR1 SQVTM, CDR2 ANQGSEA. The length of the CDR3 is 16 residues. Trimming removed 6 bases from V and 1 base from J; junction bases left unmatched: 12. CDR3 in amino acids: CSVGALAAIGTDTQYF. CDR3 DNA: TGCAGCGTGGGGGCACTAGCGGCCATTGGCACAGATACGCAGTATTTT.

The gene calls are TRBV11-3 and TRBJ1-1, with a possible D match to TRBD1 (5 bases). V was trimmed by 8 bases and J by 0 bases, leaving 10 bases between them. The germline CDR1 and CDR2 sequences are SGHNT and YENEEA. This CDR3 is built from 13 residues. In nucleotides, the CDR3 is TGTGCCAGCGCCCGGGGGATGAACACTGAAGCTTTCTTT. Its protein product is CASARGMNTEAFF.

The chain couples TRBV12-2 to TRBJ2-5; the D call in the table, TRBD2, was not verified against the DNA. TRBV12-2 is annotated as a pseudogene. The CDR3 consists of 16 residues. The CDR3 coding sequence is TGTGCAAGTCGCTTTACTAGAGATCAGGCCCAAGAGACCCAGTACTTC. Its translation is CASRFTRDQAQETQYF.

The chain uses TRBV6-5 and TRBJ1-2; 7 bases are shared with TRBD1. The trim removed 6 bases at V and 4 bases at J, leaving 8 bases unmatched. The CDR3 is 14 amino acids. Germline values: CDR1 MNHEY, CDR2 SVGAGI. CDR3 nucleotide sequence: TGTGCCAGCAGGCGACAGGGAGGAACCTATGGCTACACCTTC. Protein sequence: CASRRQGGTYGYTF.

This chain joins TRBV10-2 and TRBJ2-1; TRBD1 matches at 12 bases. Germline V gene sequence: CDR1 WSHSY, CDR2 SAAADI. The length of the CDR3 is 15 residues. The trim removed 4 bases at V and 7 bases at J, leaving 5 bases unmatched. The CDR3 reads CASSGGDRGRNEQFF. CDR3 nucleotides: TGCGCCAGCAGTGGAGGGGACAGGGGGCGGAATGAGCAGTTCTTC.

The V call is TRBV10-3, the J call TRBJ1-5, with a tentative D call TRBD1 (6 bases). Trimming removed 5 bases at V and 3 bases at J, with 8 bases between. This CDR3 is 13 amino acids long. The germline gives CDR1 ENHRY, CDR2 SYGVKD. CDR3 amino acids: CAISRQDNQPQHF. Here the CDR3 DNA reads TGTGCCATCAGTAGACAGGACAATCAGCCCCAGCATTTT.

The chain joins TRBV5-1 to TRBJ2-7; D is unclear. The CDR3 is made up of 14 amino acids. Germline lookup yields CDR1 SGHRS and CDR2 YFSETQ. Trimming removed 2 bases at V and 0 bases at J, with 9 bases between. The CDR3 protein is CASSFVSSSYEQYF. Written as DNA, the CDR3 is TGCGCCAGCAGCTTCGTATCCAGCTCCTACGAGCAGTACTTC.

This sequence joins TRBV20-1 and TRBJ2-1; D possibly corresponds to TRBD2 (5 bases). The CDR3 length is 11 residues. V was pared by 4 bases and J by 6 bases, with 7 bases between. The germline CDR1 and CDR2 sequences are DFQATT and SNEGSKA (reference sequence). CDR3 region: CSANRGNEQFF. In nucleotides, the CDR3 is TGCAGTGCTAACCGGGGCAATGAGCAGTTCTTC.

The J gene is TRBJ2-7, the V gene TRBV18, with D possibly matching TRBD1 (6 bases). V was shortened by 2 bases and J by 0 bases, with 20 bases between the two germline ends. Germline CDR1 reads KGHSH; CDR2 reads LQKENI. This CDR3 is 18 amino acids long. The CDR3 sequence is CASSPIRRTGSSSYEQYF. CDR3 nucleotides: TGTGCCAGCTCACCAATACGACGTACAGGGTCTAGCTCCTACGAGCAGTACTTC. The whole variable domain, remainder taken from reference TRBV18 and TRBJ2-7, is NAGVMQNPRHLVRRRGQEARLRCSPMKGHSHVYWYRQLPEEGLKFMVYLQKENIIDESGMPKERFSAEFPKEGPSILRIQQVVRGDSAAYFCASSPIRRTGSSSYEQYFGPGTRLTVT.

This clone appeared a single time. CDR3 loop: CASSIVAGVMNTEAFF. DNA for the CDR3: TGTGCCAGTAGTATCGTGGCGGGGGTCATGAACACTGAAGCTTTCTTT. The chain has TRBV19 and TRBJ1-1, with D perhaps TRBD1 (5 bases). This CDR3 has 16 residues. Trimming pared 3 bases from V and 0 bases from J, leaving 14 bases between. CDR1 and CDR2 (germline): LNHDA, SQIVND (reference sequence).

CDR3 bases: TGTGCCAGCAGCCCTAGGACAGGAGGCTACACCTTC. This codes for CASSPRTGGYTF. The chain joins TRBV7-8 to TRBJ1-2, with TRBD1 matching 7 bases. From germline, CDR1 is SGHVS and CDR2 FQNEAQ. The CDR3 covers 12 residues. The ends lost 5 bases at V and 8 bases at J; junction bases unmatched: 5.

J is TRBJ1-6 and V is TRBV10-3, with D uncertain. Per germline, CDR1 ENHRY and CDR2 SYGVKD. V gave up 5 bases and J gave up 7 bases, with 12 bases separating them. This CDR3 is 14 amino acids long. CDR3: CAISLEASNSPLHF. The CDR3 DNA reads TGTGCCATCAGTCTAGAGGCCTCCAATTCACCCCTCCACTTT.

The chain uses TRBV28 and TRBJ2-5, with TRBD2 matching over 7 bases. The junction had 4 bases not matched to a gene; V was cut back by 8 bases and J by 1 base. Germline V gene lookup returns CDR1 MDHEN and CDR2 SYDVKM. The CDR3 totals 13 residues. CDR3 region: CASWGLPQETQYF. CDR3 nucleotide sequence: TGTGCCAGCTGGGGACTACCCCAAGAGACCCAGTACTTC.

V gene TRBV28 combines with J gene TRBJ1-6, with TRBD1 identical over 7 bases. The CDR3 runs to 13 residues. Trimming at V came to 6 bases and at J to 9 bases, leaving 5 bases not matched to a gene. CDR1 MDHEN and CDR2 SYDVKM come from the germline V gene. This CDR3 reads CASSRQGGSPLHF. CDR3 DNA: TGTGCCAGCAGCAGACAGGGAGGTTCACCCCTCCACTTT. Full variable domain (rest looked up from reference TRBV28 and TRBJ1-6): DVKVTQSSRYLVKRTGEKVFLECVQDMDHENMFWYRQDPGLGLRLIYFSYDVKMKEKGDIPEGYSVSREKKERFSLILESASTNQTSMYLCASSRQGGSPLHFGNGTRLTVT.

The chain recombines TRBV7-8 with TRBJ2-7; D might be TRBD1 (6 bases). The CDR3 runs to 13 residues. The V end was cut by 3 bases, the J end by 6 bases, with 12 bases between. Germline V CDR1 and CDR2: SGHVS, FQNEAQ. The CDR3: CASSFNRAGEQYF. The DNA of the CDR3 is TGTGCCAGCAGCTTCAACAGGGCGGGCGAGCAGTACTTC.

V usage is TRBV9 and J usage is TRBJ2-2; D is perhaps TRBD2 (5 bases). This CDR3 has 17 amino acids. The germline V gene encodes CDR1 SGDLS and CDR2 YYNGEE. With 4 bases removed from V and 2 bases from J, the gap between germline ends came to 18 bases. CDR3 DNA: TGTGCCAGCAGCCCCCCCTGGTTCGGGGTAAACACCGGGGAGCTGTTTTTT. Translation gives CASSPPWFGVNTGELFF.

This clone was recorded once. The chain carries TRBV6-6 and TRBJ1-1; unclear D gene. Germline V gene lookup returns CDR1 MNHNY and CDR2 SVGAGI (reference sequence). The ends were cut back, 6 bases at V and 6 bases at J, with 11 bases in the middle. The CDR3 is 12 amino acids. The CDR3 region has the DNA TGTGCCAGCAGCTCCTCGGCGGCTGAAGCTTTCTTT. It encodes CASSSSAAEAFF.

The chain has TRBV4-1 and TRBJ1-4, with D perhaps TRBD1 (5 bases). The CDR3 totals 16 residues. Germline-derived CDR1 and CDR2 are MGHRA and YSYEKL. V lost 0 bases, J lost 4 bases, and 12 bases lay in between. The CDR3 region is CASSQEGGAFNEKLFF. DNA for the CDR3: TGCGCCAGCAGCCAAGAGGGAGGGGCGTTTAATGAAAAACTGTTTTTT.

The DNA of the CDR3 is TGTGCCAGCAGCCCTACCCGGCCAGGCCAAGAGACCCAGTACTTC. Amino acids: CASSPTRPGQETQYF. The chain links TRBV5-6 to TRBJ2-5; D remains unclear. V was shortened by 4 bases and J by 1 base, with 14 bases between the two germline ends. Germline values: CDR1 SGHDT, CDR2 YYEEEE. The CDR3 loop spans 15 amino acids.

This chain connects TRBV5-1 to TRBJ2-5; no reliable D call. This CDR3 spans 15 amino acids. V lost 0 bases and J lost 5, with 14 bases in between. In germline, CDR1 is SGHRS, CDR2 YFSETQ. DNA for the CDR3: TGCGCCAGCAGCTTGGAATTCCGAGGTTTGGAGACCCAGTACTTC. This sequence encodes CASSLEFRGLETQYF. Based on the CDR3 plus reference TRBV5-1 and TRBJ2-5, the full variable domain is KAGVTQTPRYLIKTRGQQVTLSCSPISGHRSVSWYQQTPGQGLQFLFEYFSETQRNKGNFPGRFSGRQFSNSRSEMNVSTLELGDSALYLCASSLEFRGLETQYFGPGTRLLVL.

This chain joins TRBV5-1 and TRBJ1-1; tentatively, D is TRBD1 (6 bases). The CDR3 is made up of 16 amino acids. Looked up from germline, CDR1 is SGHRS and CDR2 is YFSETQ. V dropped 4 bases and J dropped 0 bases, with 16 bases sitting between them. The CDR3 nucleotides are TGCGCCAGCAGCCCGGTGGGGGCCCGGGTGAACACTGAAGCTTTCTTT. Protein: CASSPVGARVNTEAFF.

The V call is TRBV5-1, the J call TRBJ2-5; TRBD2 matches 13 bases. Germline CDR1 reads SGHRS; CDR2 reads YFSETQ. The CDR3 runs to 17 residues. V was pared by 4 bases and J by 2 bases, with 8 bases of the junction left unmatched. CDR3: CASSRATSGGVQETQYF. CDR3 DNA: TGCGCCAGCAGCCGCGCCACTAGCGGGGGGGTGCAAGAGACCCAGTACTTC. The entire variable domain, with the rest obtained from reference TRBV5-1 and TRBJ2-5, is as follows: KAGVTQTPRYLIKTRGQQVTLSCSPISGHRSVSWYQQTPGQGLQFLFEYFSETQRNKGNFPGRFSGRQFSNSRSEMNVSTLELGDSALYLCASSRATSGGVQETQYFGPGTRLLVL.